This is a list of T cell receptor beta chains from one sample in a study of shared clonotypes between healthy human individuals. Assay: immunoSEQ multiplex PCR; the TCRdb copy retains only in-frame clones and omits some. The data hold hundreds of thousands of clones, with 95% to 98% observed a single time. Sequencing input: naive CD8+ T cells sorted from blood. The source is a young man in good health. CDR3s include the opening cysteine and the closing phenylalanine or tryptophan. Each record gives: CDR3 DNA, CDR3 protein, clone size, J gene, V gene, D gene. D genes are given only for firm matches. Clone size is stated in some rows and not others, as once, few, many or a class when expanded.

CDR3nt: TGTGCCAGCAGTTGGACCCCGGGGCGCAAAGGAATGGATGAGCAGTTCTTC
CDR3aa: CASSWTPGRKGMDEQFF
abundance: -
j_gene: TRBJ2-1
v_gene: TRBV11-2
d_gene: -

CDR3nt: TGTGCCAGCAGCTTGCTAGCGGGAGACGAGCAGTACTTC
CDR3aa: CASSLLAGDEQYF
abundance: -
j_gene: TRBJ2-7
v_gene: TRBV5-6
d_gene: TRBD2

CDR3nt: TGTGCCAGCAGCTTACCCCTTACGCAGTATTTT
CDR3aa: CASSLPLTQYF
abundance: -
j_gene: TRBJ2-3
v_gene: TRBV7-9
d_gene: -

CDR3nt: TGTGCCAGCAGCCCAGCGGCCAGGGGGTTGAACGAGCAGTACTTC
CDR3aa: CASSPAARGLNEQYF
abundance: -
j_gene: TRBJ2-7
v_gene: TRBV11-2
d_gene: TRBD1

CDR3nt: TGTGCCAGTAGTAGTAGCGGGAGTGCCTACGAGCAGTACTTC
CDR3aa: CASSSSGSAYEQYF
abundance: -
j_gene: TRBJ2-7
v_gene: TRBV19
d_gene: TRBD2

CDR3nt: TGTGCCAGCAGTCTATTCCAGGGAGGGACAGCTCAAGAGACCCAGTACTTC
CDR3aa: CASSLFQGGTAQETQYF
abundance: -
j_gene: TRBJ2-5
v_gene: TRBV28
d_gene: -

CDR3nt: TGTGCCAGCAGCTCCGTTAGGGAGGGCTACGAGCAGTACTTC
CDR3aa: CASSSVREGYEQYF
abundance: -
j_gene: TRBJ2-7
v_gene: TRBV7-8
d_gene: TRBD2

CDR3nt: TGTGCCAGCAGCTTACCGGGAGAGTACGAGCAGTACTTC
CDR3aa: CASSLPGEYEQYF
abundance: -
j_gene: TRBJ2-7
v_gene: TRBV5-4
d_gene: -

CDR3nt: TGTGCCAGCAGCTCCACTAGCGGGAGGGCCACTGAGCAGTTCTTC
CDR3aa: CASSSTSGRATEQFF
abundance: -
j_gene: TRBJ2-1
v_gene: TRBV7-9
d_gene: TRBD2

CDR3nt: TGTGCCAGCAGCCCCTCCGTTGTGGAGACCACAGATACGCAGTATTTT
CDR3aa: CASSPSVVETTDTQYF
abundance: -
j_gene: TRBJ2-3
v_gene: TRBV5-4
d_gene: -

CDR3nt: TGTGCCAGCAGCCCTAGTTCGGGGCAGGGCACTGGGGCCAACGTCCTGACTTTC
CDR3aa: CASSPSSGQGTGANVLTF
abundance: -
j_gene: TRBJ2-6
v_gene: TRBV7-9
d_gene: -

CDR3nt: TGTGCCAGCAGCGTAGGCGGGGCAGGGGGCTTTAACGAAAAACTGTTTTTT
CDR3aa: CASSVGGAGGFNEKLFF
abundance: -
j_gene: TRBJ1-4
v_gene: TRBV9
d_gene: TRBD1

CDR3nt: TGTGCCAGTAGTCCCCAATTTCTGGGACAGGGACCCTACGAGCAGTACTTC
CDR3aa: CASSPQFLGQGPYEQYF
abundance: -
j_gene: TRBJ2-7
v_gene: TRBV19
d_gene: TRBD1

CDR3nt: TGTGCCAGCGAAGTAGGTACTAGCGCTTCCTACGAGCAGTACTTC
CDR3aa: CASEVGTSASYEQYF
abundance: -
j_gene: TRBJ2-7
v_gene: TRBV28
d_gene: TRBD2

CDR3nt: TGTGCCAGCAGCCGCAGGGGCGGGAGATTGTACGAGCAGTACTTC
CDR3aa: CASSRRGGRLYEQYF
abundance: once
j_gene: TRBJ2-7
v_gene: TRBV14
d_gene: -